This TCR beta chain was sequenced during a study of PD-1 blockade in classical Hodgkin lymphoma. Study-level points and caveats: Complete responders' baseline diversity resembled that of newly diagnosed patients. Possibly reflecting disease activity or prior therapy, repertoire differences have causes that remain undefined. TCR diversity at baseline was reported to be reduced in newly diagnosed patients relative to healthy donors. CD4+ TCR diversity, unlike CD8+, rose significantly by C4D1.

Looked up from germline, CDR1 is LNHDA and CDR2 is SQIVND (reference sequence). The CDR3 contains 12 residues. V lost 7 bases, J lost 4 bases, and 11 bases lay in between. Profiled with immunoSEQ multiplex PCR; TCRdb holds only in-frame clones, not every one. The data contain tens of thousands of clones, 65% to 80% of them singletons. Every single patient, without exception, relapsed after autologous stem cell transplantation, and brentuximab vedotin exposure varied. Concerning this clone: Antigen: not known.

The source material was peripheral blood mononuclear cells (PBMCs), sampled at baseline. V and J are TRBV19 and TRBJ2-7; tentatively, D is TRBD2 (5 bases). The receptor was derived from a human donor with classical Hodgkin lymphoma. CDR3 loop: CASMDSAYEQYF. CDR3 nucleotide sequence: TGTGCCAGTATGGACTCGGCTTACGAGCAGTACTTC.